The clone carrying this T cell receptor beta chain was observed a handful of times. Its specificity is unknown. This sample was taken from a study of cytomegalovirus exposure and HLA in healthy donors. Study results and limitations: A prior analysis recorded that most TCR beta V segments were productive about 90% or about 30% of the time.

This CDR3 has 17 amino acids. The germline CDR1 and CDR2 sequences are SGHRS and YFSETQ. The trim removed 5 bases at V and 0 bases at J, leaving 8 bases unmatched. The PCR was carried out with 60 Vbeta primers and 13 Jbeta primers. Sequencing was performed with immunoSEQ multiplex PCR; in TCRdb, only in-frame clones are kept and a portion is missing. The table has about 120,000 clones, over 8.5% seen once. This clonotype was sampled from a woman aged 40 to 50 in good health and CMV-seropositive. Sequenced: PBMCs. V and J are TRBV5-1 and TRBJ2-3, with TRBD2 matching over 11 bases. CDR3 sequence: CASRPSSGGLSTDTQYF. The CDR3 DNA sequence: TGCGCCAGCAGGCCCTCTAGCGGGGGGCTAAGCACAGATACGCAGTATTTT. Looking up the rest from reference TRBV5-1 and TRBJ2-3 gives the full variable domain: KAGVTQTPRYLIKTRGQQVTLSCSPISGHRSVSWYQQTPGQGLQFLFEYFSETQRNKGNFPGRFSGRQFSNSRSEMNVSTLELGDSALYLCASRPSSGGLSTDTQYFGPGTRLTVL.